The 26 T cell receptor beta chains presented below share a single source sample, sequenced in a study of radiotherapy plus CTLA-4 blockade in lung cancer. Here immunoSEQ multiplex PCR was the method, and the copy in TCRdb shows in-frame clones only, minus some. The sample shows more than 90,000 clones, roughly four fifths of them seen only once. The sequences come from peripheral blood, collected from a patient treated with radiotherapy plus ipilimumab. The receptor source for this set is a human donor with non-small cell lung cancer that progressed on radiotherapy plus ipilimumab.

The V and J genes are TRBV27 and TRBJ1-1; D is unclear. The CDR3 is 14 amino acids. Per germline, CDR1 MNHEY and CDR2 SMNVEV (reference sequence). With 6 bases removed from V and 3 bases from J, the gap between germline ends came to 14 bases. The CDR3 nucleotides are TGTGCCAGCAGAGGAAACGGCTTACACACTGAAGCTTTCTTT. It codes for CASRGNGLHTEAFF.

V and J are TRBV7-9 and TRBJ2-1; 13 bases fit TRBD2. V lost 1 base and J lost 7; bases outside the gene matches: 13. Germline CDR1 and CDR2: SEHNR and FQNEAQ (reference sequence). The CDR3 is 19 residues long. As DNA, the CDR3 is TGTGCCAGCAGCTTAGGGGTGGCCGGACTAGCGGGAGCTGAAAATGAGCAGTTCTTC. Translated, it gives CASSLGVAGLAGAENEQFF.

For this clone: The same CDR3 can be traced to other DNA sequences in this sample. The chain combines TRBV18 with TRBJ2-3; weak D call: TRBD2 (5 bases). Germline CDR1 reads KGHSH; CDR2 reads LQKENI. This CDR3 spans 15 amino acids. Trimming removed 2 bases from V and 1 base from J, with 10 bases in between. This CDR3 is CASSPTGLGTDTQYF. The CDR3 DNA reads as TGTGCCAGCTCACCAACTGGACTGGGCACAGATACGCAGTATTTT. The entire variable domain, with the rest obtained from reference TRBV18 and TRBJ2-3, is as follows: NAGVMQNPRHLVRRRGQEARLRCSPMKGHSHVYWYRQLPEEGLKFMVYLQKENIIDESGMPKERFSAEFPKEGPSILRIQQVVRGDSAAYFCASSPTGLGTDTQYFGPGTRLTVL.

CDR3 residues: CASSLARDNEQFF. DNA for the CDR3: TGTGCCAGCAGCTTAGCTAGGGACAATGAGCAGTTCTTC. The chain is built from TRBV7-2 and TRBJ2-1; no definite D call. CDR1 SGHTA and CDR2 FQGNSA come from the germline V gene. The CDR3 contains 13 residues. Trimming pared 0 bases from V and 5 bases from J, leaving 5 bases between.

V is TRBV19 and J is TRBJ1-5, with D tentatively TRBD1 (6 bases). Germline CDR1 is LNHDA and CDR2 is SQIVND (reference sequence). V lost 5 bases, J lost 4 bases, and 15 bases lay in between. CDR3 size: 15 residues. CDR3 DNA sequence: TGTGCCAGTAGTTACCCAGGGGTAGGGAATCAGCCCCAGCATTTT. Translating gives CASSYPGVGNQPQHF.

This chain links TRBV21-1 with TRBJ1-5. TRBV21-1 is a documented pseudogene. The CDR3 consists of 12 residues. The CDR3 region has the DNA TGTGCCAGCAACCGTGGACGGGGGCCCCAGCATTTT. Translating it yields CASNRGRGPQHF.

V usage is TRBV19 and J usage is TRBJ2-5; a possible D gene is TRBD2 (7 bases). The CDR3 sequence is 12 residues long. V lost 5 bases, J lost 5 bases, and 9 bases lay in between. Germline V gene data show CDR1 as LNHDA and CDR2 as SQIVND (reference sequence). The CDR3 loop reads CASSRGAETQYF. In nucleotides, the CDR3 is TGTGCCAGTAGTCGGGGGGCCGAGACCCAGTACTTC. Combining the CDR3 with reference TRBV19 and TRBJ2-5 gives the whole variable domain DGGITQSPKYLFRKEGQNVTLSCEQNLNHDAMYWYRQDPGQGLRLIYYSQIVNDFQKGDIAEGYSVSREKKESFPLTVTSAQKNPTAFYLCASSRGAETQYFGPGTRLLVL.

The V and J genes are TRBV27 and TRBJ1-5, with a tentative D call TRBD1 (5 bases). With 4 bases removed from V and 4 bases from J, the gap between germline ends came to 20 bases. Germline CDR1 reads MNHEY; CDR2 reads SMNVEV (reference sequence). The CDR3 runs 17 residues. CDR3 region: CASSYPSGRALNQPQHF. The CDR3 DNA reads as TGTGCCAGCAGTTACCCGTCGGGACGCGCACTGAATCAGCCCCAGCATTTT.

The chain's CDR3 is CASSLMSNQPQHF. DNA for the CDR3: TGTGCCAGCAGTTTAATGAGCAATCAGCCCCAGCATTTT. This chain links TRBV28 with TRBJ1-5; no definite D call. CDR1 is MDHEN and CDR2 is SYDVKM in the germline V gene. This CDR3 spans 13 amino acids. The V gene lost 2 bases and the J gene lost 1 base, with 3 bases spanning the gap.

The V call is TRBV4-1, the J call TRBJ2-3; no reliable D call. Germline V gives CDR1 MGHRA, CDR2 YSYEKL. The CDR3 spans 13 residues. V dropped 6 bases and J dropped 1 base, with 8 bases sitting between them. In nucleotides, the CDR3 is TGCGCCAGCAGGCTAGAGGGCACAGATACGCAGTATTTT. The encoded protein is CASRLEGTDTQYF.

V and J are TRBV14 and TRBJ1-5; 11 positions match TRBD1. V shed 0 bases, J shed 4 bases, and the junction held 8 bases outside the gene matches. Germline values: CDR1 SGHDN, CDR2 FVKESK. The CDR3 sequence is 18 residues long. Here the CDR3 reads CASSQERTGGKWNQPQHF. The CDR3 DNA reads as TGTGCCAGCAGCCAAGAGAGGACAGGGGGCAAGTGGAATCAGCCCCAGCATTTT.

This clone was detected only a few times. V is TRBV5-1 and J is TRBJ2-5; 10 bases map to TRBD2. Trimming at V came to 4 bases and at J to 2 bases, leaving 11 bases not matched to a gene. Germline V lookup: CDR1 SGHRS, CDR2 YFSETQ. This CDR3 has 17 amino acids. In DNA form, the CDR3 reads TGCGCCAGCAGCATTCGGACTAGCGGAACAATACAAGAGACCCAGTACTTC. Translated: CASSIRTSGTIQETQYF.

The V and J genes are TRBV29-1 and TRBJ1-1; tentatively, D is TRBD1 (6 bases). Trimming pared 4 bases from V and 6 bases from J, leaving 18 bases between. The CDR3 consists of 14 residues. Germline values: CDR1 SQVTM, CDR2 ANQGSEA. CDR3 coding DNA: TGCAGCGTTGTTTTGGTAGGGGGAGCCGCTGAAGCTTTCTTT. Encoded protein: CSVVLVGGAAEAFF.

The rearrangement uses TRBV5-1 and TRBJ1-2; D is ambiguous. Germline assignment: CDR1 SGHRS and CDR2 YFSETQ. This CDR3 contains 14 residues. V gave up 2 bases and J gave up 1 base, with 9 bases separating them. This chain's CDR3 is CASSLYFNNYGYTF. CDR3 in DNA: TGCGCCAGCAGCTTATACTTTAATAACTATGGCTACACCTTC.

This CDR3 is CASSSSQRRNTEAFF. In DNA, the CDR3 is TGTGCCAGCAGTTCTTCACAACGACGGAACACTGAAGCTTTCTTT. V and J are TRBV6-6 and TRBJ1-1; no firm D call. Germline V gene lookup returns CDR1 MNHNY and CDR2 SVGAGI (reference sequence). This CDR3 region has 15 residues. Trimming stripped 4 bases from V and 1 base from J, with 13 bases between.

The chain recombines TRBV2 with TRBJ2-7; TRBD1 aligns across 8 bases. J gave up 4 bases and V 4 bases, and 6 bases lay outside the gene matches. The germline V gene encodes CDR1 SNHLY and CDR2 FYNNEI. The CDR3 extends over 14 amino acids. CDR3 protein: CASSGQGYGYEQYF. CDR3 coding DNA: TGTGCCAGCAGTGGACAGGGGTACGGTTACGAGCAGTACTTC. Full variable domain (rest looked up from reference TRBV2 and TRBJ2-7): EPEVTQTPSHQVTQMGQEVILRCVPISNHLYFYWYRQILGQKVEFLVSFYNNEISEKSEIFDDQFSVERPDGSNFTLKIRSTKLEDSAMYFCASSGQGYGYEQYFGPGTRLTVT.

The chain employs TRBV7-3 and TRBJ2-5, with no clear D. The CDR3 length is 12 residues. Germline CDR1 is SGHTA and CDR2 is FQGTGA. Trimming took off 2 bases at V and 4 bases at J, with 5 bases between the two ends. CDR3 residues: CASSLSGETQYF. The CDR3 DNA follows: TGTGCCAGCAGCTTATCGGGAGAGACCCAGTACTTC.

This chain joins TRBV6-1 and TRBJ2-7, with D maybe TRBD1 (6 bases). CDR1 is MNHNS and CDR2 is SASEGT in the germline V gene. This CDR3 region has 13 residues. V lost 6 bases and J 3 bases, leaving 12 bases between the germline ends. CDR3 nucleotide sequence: TGTGCCAGCAGGGCAGGACAGAACTACGAGCAGTACGTC. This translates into CASRAGQNYEQYV.

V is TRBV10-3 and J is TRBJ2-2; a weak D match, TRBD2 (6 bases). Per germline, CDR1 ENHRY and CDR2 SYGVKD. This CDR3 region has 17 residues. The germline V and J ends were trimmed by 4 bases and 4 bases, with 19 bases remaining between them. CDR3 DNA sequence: TGTGCCATCAGTGGGATAGGAGGGAGAAGAAGCACCGGGGAGCTGTTTTTT. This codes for CAISGIGGRRSTGELFF.

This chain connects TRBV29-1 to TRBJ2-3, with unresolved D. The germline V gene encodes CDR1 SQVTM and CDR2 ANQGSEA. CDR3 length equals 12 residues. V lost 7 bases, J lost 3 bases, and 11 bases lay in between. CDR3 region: CSAFVWTDTQYF. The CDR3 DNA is TGCAGCGCCTTTGTTTGGACAGATACGCAGTATTTT.

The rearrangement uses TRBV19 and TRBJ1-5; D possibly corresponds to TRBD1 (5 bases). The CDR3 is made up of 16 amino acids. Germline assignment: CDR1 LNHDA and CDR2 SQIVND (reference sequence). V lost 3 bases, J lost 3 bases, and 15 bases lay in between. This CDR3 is CASSIRDSLSNQPQHF. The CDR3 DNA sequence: TGTGCCAGTAGTATCCGGGACTCTCTTTCCAATCAGCCCCAGCATTTT.

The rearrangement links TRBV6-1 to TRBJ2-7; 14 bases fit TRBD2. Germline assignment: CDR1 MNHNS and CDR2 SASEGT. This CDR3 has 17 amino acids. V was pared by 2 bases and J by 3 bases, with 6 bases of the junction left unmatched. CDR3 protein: CASSERRTSGRIYEQYV. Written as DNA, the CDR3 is TGTGCCAGCAGTGAAAGGAGGACTAGCGGGAGGATCTACGAGCAGTACGTC.

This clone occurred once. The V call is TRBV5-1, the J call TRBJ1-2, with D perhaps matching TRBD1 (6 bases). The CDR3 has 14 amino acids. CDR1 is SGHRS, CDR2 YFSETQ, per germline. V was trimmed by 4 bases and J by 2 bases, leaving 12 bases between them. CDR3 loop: CASSPRTGNYGYTF. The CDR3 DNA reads TGCGCCAGCAGCCCCCGCACAGGGAACTATGGCTACACCTTC.

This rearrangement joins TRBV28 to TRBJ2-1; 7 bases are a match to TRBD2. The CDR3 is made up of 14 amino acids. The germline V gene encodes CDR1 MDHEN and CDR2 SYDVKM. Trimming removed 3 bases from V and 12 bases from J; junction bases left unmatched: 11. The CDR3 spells CASSFGLSGGWQFF. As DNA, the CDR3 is TGTGCCAGCAGTTTCGGCCTATCGGGAGGTTGGCAGTTCTTC.

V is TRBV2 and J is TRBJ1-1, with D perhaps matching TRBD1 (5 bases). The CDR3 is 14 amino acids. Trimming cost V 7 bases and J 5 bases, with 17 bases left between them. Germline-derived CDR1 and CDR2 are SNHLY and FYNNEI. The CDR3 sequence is CASIEWGLGTEAFF. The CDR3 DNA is TGTGCCAGCATTGAGTGGGGGTTGGGTACTGAAGCTTTCTTT.

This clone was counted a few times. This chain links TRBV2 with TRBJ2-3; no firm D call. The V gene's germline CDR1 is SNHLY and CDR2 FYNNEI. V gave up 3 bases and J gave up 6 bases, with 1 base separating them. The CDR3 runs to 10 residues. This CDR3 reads CASSEDTQYF. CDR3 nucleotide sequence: TGTGCCAGCAGTGAGGATACGCAGTATTTT.